The source of this T cell receptor beta chain is a study of cytomegalovirus exposure and HLA in healthy donors. Germline-derived CDR1 and CDR2 are MNHNS and SASEGT. The CDR3 contains 15 residues. V was trimmed by 3 bases and J by 0 bases, leaving 11 bases between them. Only one count was recorded for this clone. No antigen is known for it. Regarding the study as a whole: Rare TCR sequences predominated, though certain public TCRs were found in many donors. In vitro, a few CMV-associated chains proved specific for CMV antigens. The authors enumerated over 150 TCR beta chains as linked to cytomegalovirus. Reportedly, cytomegalovirus status was diagnosed with high sensitivity and specificity.

The data were produced by immunoSEQ multiplex PCR, yet TCRdb's version contains in-frame clones alone and is incomplete. The sample holds approximately 200,000 clones, 88% seen once. This sequence was found in a woman between 18 and 30 years old in good health and CMV-seronegative. The rearrangement joins TRBV6-1 to TRBJ1-2, with TRBD1 as a possible D gene (5 bases). The sample comprised PBMCs. The CDR3 protein is CASSDEDKTNYGYTF. CDR3 coding DNA: TGTGCCAGCAGTGACGAGGACAAGACTAACTATGGCTACACCTTC.